The source of this T cell receptor beta chain is a study of B cell selection in AIRE deficiency. Study-level findings and limits: Of roughly 3,300 shared Treg TCRbeta sequences, 31.6% were healthy-donor-only and just under 9.5% patient-only. TCRbeta-only data showed roughly 33% of shared healthy Treg sequences in healthy Tconv. Approximately 33% of healthy-shared Treg TCRbeta sequences appeared in patient Tconv cells.

Sorting defined conventional CD4 T cells as CD4+CD127+. On this clone: The target antigen is unknown.

Methods used by the authors: Pooled conventional T cells gave 95,000 to 120,000 patient and around 1.5x10^5 donor TCRbeta sequences. Assay used: immunoSEQ multiplex PCR; TCRdb lists only in-frame clones, some missing. V and J calls and clone size are given by that table; D and trimming were obtained from the DNA. The profile shows approximately 24,000 clones, roughly 96% of them singletons. Germline CDR1 reads LNHNV; CDR2 reads YYDKDF (reference sequence). This CDR3 has 12 amino acids. V lost 1 base to trimming and J lost 9 bases, with 7 bases between them. The chain recombines TRBV15 with TRBJ2-1; D unresolved. The TCR comes from a human donor in good health. Sample: CD4+CD127+ conventional T cells sorted from PBMCs. CDR3 sequence reads: CATSRVQAEQFF. The CDR3 nucleotides are TGTGCCACCAGCAGAGTCCAGGCTGAGCAGTTCTTC.